These 21 T cell receptor beta chains were all obtained from the same sample, sequenced in a study of vaccination and CD4 T cells after COVID-19. The study sequenced cultured CD4+ T cell DNA using the Oncomine TCR Beta short-read assay. One entry per CDR3 protein results from TCRdb running MiXCR on the PCR reads. The sample shows some 16,000 distinct CDR3 sequences, around 40% of them seen only once. This sample's treatment: 10-day PBMC culture with coronavirus spike peptide pools or control peptides (ViraFEST assay). Their antigens are not known. The specimen was CD4+ T cells from blood, cultured in vitro. These receptors originate from a human donor who had recovered from COVID-19.

Sample share makes this clonotype medium-sized. The chain couples TRBV30 to TRBJ1-2, with TRBD1 matching 7 bases. The V segment lost 3 bases and the J segment 3 bases; nucleotides outside the gene matches: 7. The CDR3 is 14 residues long. In germline, CDR1 is GTSNPN, CDR2 SVGIG (reference sequence). CDR3: CAWSPPGQYYGYTF. The DNA of the CDR3 is TGTGCCTGGAGCCCCCCGGGACAGTACTATGGCTACACCTTC.

This clonotype has only a few counts. V and J are TRBV18 and TRBJ1-5; D uncertain. The V gene lost 3 bases and the J gene lost 9 bases, with 15 bases spanning the gap. The length of the CDR3 is 14 residues. Germline V gene data show CDR1 as KGHSH and CDR2 as LQKENI. In DNA form, the CDR3 reads TGTGCCAGCTCACCGACCGGAGAATGGGGGCCCCAGCATTTT. This codes for CASSPTGEWGPQHF.

The chain links TRBV18 to TRBJ2-3; D gene uncertain. The CDR3 extends over 14 amino acids. Trimming stripped 4 bases from V and 0 bases from J, with 8 bases between. Germline assignment: CDR1 KGHSH and CDR2 LQKENI. CDR3 residues: CASSRSGSTDTQYF. DNA for the CDR3: TGTGCCAGCTCACGTTCCGGGAGCACAGATACGCAGTATTTT. The variable domain in full, with the rest retrieved from reference TRBV18 and TRBJ2-3, is NAGVMQNPRHLVRRRGQEARLRCSPMKGHSHVYWYRQLPEEGLKFMVYLQKENIIDESGMPKERFSAEFPKEGPSILRIQQVVRGDSAAYFCASSRSGSTDTQYFGPGTRLTVL.

This clonotype has more than one count but fewer than ten. The chain is built from TRBV10-3 and TRBJ1-1; no clear D gene. Germline V gene data show CDR1 as ENHRY and CDR2 as SYGVKD. With 2 bases removed from V and 3 bases from J, the gap between germline ends came to 7 bases. This CDR3 contains 13 residues. In DNA, the CDR3 is TGTGCCATCAGTGAGAACAGTCACACTGAAGCTTTCTTT. Its protein product is CAISENSHTEAFF.

This clonotype was seen only a few times. The gene calls are TRBV7-9 and TRBJ2-3, with 8 bases aligning to TRBD2. CDR1 is SEHNR, CDR2 FQNEAQ, per germline (reference sequence). This CDR3 has 16 amino acids. The J segment lost 5 bases and the V segment lost 5 bases, leaving 12 bases of the junction unmatched. The CDR3 protein is CASSPRAGVGIDTQYF. In nucleotides, the CDR3 is TGTGCCAGCAGCCCACGAGCGGGAGTGGGCATAGATACGCAGTATTTT.

The chain uses TRBV6-1 and TRBJ2-3; D is undetermined. This CDR3 has 14 residues. Germline V gives CDR1 MNHNS, CDR2 SASEGT. Trimming removed 2 bases from V and 0 bases from J, with 6 bases in between. The CDR3 DNA reads TGTGCCAGCAGTGAACTCCCTAGCACAGATACGCAGTATTTT. Translated: CASSELPSTDTQYF.

The CDR3 region is CASSRTPASTDTQYF. DNA for the CDR3: TGTGCCAGCAGTCGGACTCCCGCAAGCACAGATACGCAGTATTTT. This chain links TRBV2 with TRBJ2-3; possibly TRBD2 for D (5 bases). Germline values: CDR1 SNHLY, CDR2 FYNNEI. Trimming left V 5 bases short and J 0 bases short, with 12 bases between. The CDR3 consists of 15 residues.

The rearrangement uses TRBV14 and TRBJ1-1, with D maybe TRBD1 (5 bases). Germline V lookup: CDR1 SGHDN, CDR2 FVKESK. Trimming cost V 1 base and J 14 bases, with 14 bases left between them. The CDR3 is 12 residues long. CDR3 nucleotides: TGTGCCAGCAGCCAAGGCGGGACGGTTTCATTCTTT. Translation gives CASSQGGTVSFF.

Only a few counts were recorded for this clonotype. The chain couples TRBV20-1 to TRBJ2-5, with 8 bases that match TRBD2. Germline CDR1 is DFQATT and CDR2 is SNEGSKA (reference sequence). The length of the CDR3 is 15 residues. V was pared by 5 bases and J by 4 bases, with 12 bases of the junction left unmatched. CDR3 region: CSAPPPGRAGETQYF. The CDR3 DNA sequence: TGCAGTGCTCCCCCCCCCGGGAGGGCCGGAGAGACCCAGTACTTC.

V usage is TRBV20-1 and J usage is TRBJ2-3; perhaps D is TRBD1 or TRBD2 (5 bases each). The germline gives CDR1 DFQATT, CDR2 SNEGSKA (reference sequence). With 0 bases removed from V and 0 bases from J, the gap between germline ends came to 7 bases. The CDR3 has 14 residues. CDR3 sequence (DNA): TGCAGTGCTAGAGATGGGGACAGCACAGATACGCAGTATTTT. It encodes CSARDGDSTDTQYF.

This clonotype was seen a few times. V is TRBV6-1 and J is TRBJ1-2, with TRBD1 as a possible D gene (5 bases). Trimming took 2 bases from V and 4 from J, leaving 11 bases between them. Germline CDR1 and CDR2: MNHNS and SASEGT. This CDR3 comprises 14 residues. This CDR3 is CASSESTGGYGYTF. CDR3 coding DNA: TGTGCCAGCAGTGAAAGTACCGGGGGCTATGGCTACACCTTC.

This clonotype was picked up a small number of times. The CDR3 region has the DNA TGCGCCAGCAGTCCCCCCTTACGTTGGACCGGGGAGCTGTTTTTT. This encodes CASSPPLRWTGELFF. The chain joins TRBV23-1 to TRBJ2-2; D gene ambiguous. TRBV23-1 is an ORF; its function is uncertain. The CDR3 sequence is 15 residues long. V dropped 4 bases and J dropped 5 bases, with 14 bases sitting between them.

The chain employs TRBV27 and TRBJ1-1; 9 bases agree with TRBD1. V trimming: 3 bases; J trimming: 6 bases; junction bases outside the gene matches: 11. This CDR3 comprises 16 residues. The germline V gene has CDR1 MNHEY and CDR2 SMNVEV (reference sequence). This CDR3 reads CASSFMYRGPSSEAFF. CDR3 DNA sequence: TGTGCCAGCAGTTTTATGTACAGGGGGCCTTCTTCTGAAGCTTTCTTT.

This clonotype turned up a few times. The chain is built from TRBV7-9 and TRBJ1-2, with 7 positions matching TRBD1. CDR3 size: 14 residues. With 8 bases clipped from V and 3 bases from J, the junction kept 9 bases outside the gene matches. Germline CDR1 is SEHNR and CDR2 is FQNEAQ (reference sequence). CDR3 sequence reads: CASGSNRGHYGYTF. The CDR3 bases are TGTGCCAGCGGCTCAAACAGGGGCCACTATGGCTACACCTTC.

The chain carries TRBV19 and TRBJ1-1, with TRBD1 as a possible D gene (5 bases). Trimming took 10 bases from V and 5 from J, leaving 17 bases between them. This CDR3 spans 13 amino acids. Looked up from germline, CDR1 is LNHDA and CDR2 is SQIVND (reference sequence). The CDR3 protein is CATCARERTEAFF. The CDR3 DNA reads as TGTGCCACCTGCGCCAGGGAGAGAACTGAAGCTTTCTTT.

This clonotype has only a few counts. The rearrangement links TRBV20-1 to TRBJ1-2; 7 nucleotides line up with TRBD1. With V trimmed by 3 bases and J by 6 bases, 10 bases remained unmatched. This CDR3 spans 14 amino acids. Germline V lookup: CDR1 DFQATT, CDR2 SNEGSKA (reference sequence). CDR3 sequence (DNA): TGCAGTGCTAGGACAGGGAGGCACTGGGATGGCTACACCTTC. Translating it yields CSARTGRHWDGYTF.

The chain carries TRBV24-1 and TRBJ2-7; no firm D call. V was clipped by 4 bases and J by 0 bases, with 12 bases between them. This CDR3 region has 15 residues. Germline CDR1 reads KGHDR; CDR2 reads SFDVKD. CDR3 loop: CATSDPTESSYEQYF. As DNA, the CDR3 is TGTGCCACCAGTGACCCTACAGAGAGCTCCTACGAGCAGTACTTC.

In DNA, the CDR3 is TGTGCCAGCAGCCCACTAGGAGGGGGCATAGGCAATCAGCCCCAGCATTTT. Translated, it gives CASSPLGGGIGNQPQHF. The chain employs TRBV7-8 and TRBJ1-5, with TRBD1 identical over 7 bases. Germline trimming cut 5 bases from V and 2 bases from J; bases unmatched to any gene: 12. Germline CDR1 reads SGHVS; CDR2 reads FQNEAQ. The length of the CDR3 is 17 residues.

V and J are TRBV25-1 and TRBJ2-4; D is possibly TRBD1 (6 bases). The CDR3 spans 16 residues. Trimming removed 6 bases at V and 0 bases at J, with 15 bases between. Per germline, CDR1 MGHDK and CDR2 SYGVNS. CDR3: CASSATGIQAKNIQYF. As DNA, the CDR3 is TGTGCCAGCAGCGCTACAGGGATCCAAGCCAAAAACATTCAGTACTTC.

The J gene is TRBJ1-5, the V gene TRBV18, with no clear D. Germline V lookup: CDR1 KGHSH, CDR2 LQKENI. This CDR3 has 13 residues. Deletions cut 5 bases from V and 5 bases from J, with 10 bases between. This chain's CDR3 is CASSSSIYQPQHF. CDR3 nucleotide sequence: TGTGCCAGCTCATCGAGCATCTATCAGCCCCAGCATTTT. Looking up the rest from reference TRBV18 and TRBJ1-5 gives the full variable domain: NAGVMQNPRHLVRRRGQEARLRCSPMKGHSHVYWYRQLPEEGLKFMVYLQKENIIDESGMPKERFSAEFPKEGPSILRIQQVVRGDSAAYFCASSSSIYQPQHFGDGTRLSIL.

The chain has TRBV30 and TRBJ2-1, with 8 bases aligning to TRBD1. The CDR3 has 15 amino acids. V was pared by 1 base and J by 4 bases, with 6 bases of the junction left unmatched. Germline V gene data show CDR1 as GTSNPN and CDR2 as SVGIG (reference sequence). This CDR3 reads CAWSDGTGGYNEQFF. The CDR3 bases are TGTGCCTGGAGTGACGGGACAGGAGGTTACAATGAGCAGTTCTTC.